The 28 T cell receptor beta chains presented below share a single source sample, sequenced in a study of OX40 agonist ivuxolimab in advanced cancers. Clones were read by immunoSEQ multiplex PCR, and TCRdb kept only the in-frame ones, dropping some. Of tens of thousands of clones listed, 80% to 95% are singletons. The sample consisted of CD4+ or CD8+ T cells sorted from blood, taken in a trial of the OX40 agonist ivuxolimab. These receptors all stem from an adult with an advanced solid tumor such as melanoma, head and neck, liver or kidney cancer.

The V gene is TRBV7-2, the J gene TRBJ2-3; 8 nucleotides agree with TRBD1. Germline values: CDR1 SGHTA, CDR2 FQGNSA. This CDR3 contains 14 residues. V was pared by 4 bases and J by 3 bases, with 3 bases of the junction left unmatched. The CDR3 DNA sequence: TGTGCCAGCAGCTCTGGACAGGGAACAGATACGCAGTATTTT. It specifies CASSSGQGTDTQYF.

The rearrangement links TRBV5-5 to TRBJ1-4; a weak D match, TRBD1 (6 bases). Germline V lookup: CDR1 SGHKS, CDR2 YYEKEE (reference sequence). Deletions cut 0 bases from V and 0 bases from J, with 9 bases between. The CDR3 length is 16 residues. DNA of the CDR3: TGTGCCAGCAGCTTGGTGGGGGCTACAACTAATGAAAAACTGTTTTTT. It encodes CASSLVGATTNEKLFF.

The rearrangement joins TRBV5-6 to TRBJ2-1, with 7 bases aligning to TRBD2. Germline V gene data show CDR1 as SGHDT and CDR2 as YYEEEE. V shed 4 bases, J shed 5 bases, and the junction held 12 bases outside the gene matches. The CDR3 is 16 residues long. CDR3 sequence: CASSILTSHFDNEQFF. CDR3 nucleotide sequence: TGTGCCAGCAGCATCCTGACTAGCCATTTTGACAATGAGCAGTTCTTC.

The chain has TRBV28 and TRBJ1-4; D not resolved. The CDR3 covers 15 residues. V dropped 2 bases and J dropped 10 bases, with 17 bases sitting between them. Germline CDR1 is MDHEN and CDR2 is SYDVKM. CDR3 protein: CASSLGVGSSGKLFF. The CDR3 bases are TGTGCCAGCAGTTTAGGAGTCGGTTCCAGCGGAAAACTGTTTTTT.

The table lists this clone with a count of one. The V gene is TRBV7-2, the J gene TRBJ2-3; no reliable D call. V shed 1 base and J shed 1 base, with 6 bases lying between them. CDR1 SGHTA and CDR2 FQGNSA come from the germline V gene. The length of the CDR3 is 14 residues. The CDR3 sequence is CASSLGARTDTQYF. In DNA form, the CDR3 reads TGTGCCAGCAGCTTAGGAGCTCGCACAGATACGCAGTATTTT.

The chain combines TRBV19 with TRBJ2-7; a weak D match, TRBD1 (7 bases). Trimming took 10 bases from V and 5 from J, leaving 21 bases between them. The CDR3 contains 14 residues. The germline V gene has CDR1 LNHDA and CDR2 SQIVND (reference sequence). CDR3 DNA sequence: TGTGCCACCAACCCTCAGGCAGGGGGGAACGAGCAGTACTTC. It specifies CATNPQAGGNEQYF.

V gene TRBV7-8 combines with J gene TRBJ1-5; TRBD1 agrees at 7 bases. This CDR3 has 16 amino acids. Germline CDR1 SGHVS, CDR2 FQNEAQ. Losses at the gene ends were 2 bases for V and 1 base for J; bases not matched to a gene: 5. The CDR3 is CASSLNGGQSNQPQHF. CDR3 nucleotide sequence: TGTGCCAGCAGCTTAAACGGGGGACAGAGCAATCAGCCCCAGCATTTT. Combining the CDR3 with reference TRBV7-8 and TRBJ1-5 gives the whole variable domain GAGVSQSPRYKVAKRGQDVALRCDPISGHVSLFWYQQALGQGPEFLTYFQNEAQLDKSGLPSDRFFAERPEGSVSTLKIQRTQQEDSAVYLCASSLNGGQSNQPQHFGDGTRLSIL.

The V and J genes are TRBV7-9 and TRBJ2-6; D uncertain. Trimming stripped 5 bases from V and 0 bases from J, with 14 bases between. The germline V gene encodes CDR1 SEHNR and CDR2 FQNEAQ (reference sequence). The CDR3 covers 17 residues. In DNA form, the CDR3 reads TGTGCCAGCAGCCCCCCCTTCGTTAACTCTGGGGCCAACGTCCTGACTTTC. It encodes CASSPPFVNSGANVLTF.

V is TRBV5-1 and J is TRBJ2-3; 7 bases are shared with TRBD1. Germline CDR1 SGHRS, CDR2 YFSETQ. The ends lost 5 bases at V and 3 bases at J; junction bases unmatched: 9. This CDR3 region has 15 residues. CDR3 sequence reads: CASRLQGQPTDTQYF. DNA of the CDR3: TGCGCCAGCAGACTACAGGGACAGCCAACAGATACGCAGTATTTT. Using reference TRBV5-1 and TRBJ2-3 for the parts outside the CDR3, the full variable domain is KAGVTQTPRYLIKTRGQQVTLSCSPISGHRSVSWYQQTPGQGLQFLFEYFSETQRNKGNFPGRFSGRQFSNSRSEMNVSTLELGDSALYLCASRLQGQPTDTQYFGPGTRLTVL.

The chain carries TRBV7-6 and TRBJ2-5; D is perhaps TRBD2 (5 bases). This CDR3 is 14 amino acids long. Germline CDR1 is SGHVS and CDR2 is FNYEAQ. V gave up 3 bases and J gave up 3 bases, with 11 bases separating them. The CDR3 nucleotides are TGTGCCAGCAGCTTTCAACCCGGGGAAGAGACCCAGTACTTC. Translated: CASSFQPGEETQYF.

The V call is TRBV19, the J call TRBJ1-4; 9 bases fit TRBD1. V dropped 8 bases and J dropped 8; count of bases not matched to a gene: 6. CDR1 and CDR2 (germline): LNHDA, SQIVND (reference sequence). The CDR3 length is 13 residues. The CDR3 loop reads CASSGQGSEKLFF. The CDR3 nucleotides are TGTGCCAGTTCGGGACAGGGTAGCGAAAAACTGTTTTTT.

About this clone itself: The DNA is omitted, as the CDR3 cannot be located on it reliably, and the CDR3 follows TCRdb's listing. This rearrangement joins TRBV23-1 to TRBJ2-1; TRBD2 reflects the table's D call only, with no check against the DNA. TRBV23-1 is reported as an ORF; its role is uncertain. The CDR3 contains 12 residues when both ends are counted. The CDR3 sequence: CAKYFCYNEQFF.

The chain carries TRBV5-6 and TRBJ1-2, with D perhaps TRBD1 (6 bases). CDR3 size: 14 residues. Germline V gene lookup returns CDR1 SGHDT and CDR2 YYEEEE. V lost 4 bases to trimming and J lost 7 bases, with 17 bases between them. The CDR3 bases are TGTGCCAGCAGCGCCTGGGGGGGCCTGTCTGGCTACACCTTC. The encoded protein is CASSAWGGLSGYTF.

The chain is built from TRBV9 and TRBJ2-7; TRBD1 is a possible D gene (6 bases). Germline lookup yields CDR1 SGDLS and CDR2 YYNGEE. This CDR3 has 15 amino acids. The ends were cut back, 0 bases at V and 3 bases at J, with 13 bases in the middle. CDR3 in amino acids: CASSVGPSGVYEQYF. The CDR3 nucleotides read TGTGCCAGCAGCGTAGGACCCTCAGGGGTCTACGAGCAGTACTTC.

The CDR3 reads CASSPVEETQYF. The CDR3 nucleotides are TGTGCCAGCTCACCCGTCGAAGAGACCCAGTACTTC. The V and J genes are TRBV18 and TRBJ2-5; D remains ambiguous. The ends were cut back, 3 bases at V and 3 bases at J, with 5 bases in the middle. From germline, CDR1 is KGHSH and CDR2 LQKENI. This CDR3 spans 12 amino acids.

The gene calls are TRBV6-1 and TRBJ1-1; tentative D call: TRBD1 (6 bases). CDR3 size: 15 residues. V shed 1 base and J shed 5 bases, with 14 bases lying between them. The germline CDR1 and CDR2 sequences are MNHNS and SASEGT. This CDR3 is CASSEDGGPRTEAFF. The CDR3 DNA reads TGTGCCAGCAGTGAAGATGGGGGGCCGAGGACTGAAGCTTTCTTT.

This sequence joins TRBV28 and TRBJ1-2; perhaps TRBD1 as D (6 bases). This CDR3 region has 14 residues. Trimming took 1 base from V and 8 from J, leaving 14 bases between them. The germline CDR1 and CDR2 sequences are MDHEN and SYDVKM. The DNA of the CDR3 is TGTGCCAGCAGTTTATACAGGGCGGCTGGGGGCTACACCTTC. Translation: CASSLYRAAGGYTF.

CDR3 loop: CASSINDQNTEAFF. In DNA, the CDR3 is TGTGCCAGTAGTATAAACGACCAGAACACTGAAGCTTTCTTT. The rearrangement links TRBV19 to TRBJ1-1; no clear D. The germline V and J ends were trimmed by 2 bases and 1 base, with 8 bases remaining between them. Germline CDR1 and CDR2: LNHDA and SQIVND (reference sequence). The CDR3 spans 14 residues. The variable domain in full, with the rest retrieved from reference TRBV19 and TRBJ1-1, is DGGITQSPKYLFRKEGQNVTLSCEQNLNHDAMYWYRQDPGQGLRLIYYSQIVNDFQKGDIAEGYSVSREKKESFPLTVTSAQKNPTAFYLCASSINDQNTEAFFGQGTRLTVV.

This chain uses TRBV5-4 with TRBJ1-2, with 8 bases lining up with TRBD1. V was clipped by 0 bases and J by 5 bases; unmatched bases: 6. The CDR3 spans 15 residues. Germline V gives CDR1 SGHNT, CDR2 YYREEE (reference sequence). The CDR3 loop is CASSLGPGTGYGYTF. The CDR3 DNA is TGTGCCAGCAGCTTGGGGCCCGGGACAGGTTATGGCTACACCTTC.

The CDR3 nucleotides are TGTGCCAGCAGCTTCGGGCACCCGAACACTGAAGCTTTCTTT. It is translated as CASSFGHPNTEAFF. This chain links TRBV7-2 with TRBJ1-1; D is ambiguous. Trimming shortened V by 3 bases and J by 1 base, and 9 bases separated the two germline ends. The germline CDR1 and CDR2 sequences are SGHTA and FQGNSA. CDR3 length: 14 amino acids.

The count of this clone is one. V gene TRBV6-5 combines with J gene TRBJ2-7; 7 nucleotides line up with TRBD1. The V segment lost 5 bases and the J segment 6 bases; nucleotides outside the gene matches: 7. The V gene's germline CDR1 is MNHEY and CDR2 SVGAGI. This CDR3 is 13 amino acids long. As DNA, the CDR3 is TGTGCCAGCAGTGACCCAACAGGGGTCGAGCAGTACTTC. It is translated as CASSDPTGVEQYF.

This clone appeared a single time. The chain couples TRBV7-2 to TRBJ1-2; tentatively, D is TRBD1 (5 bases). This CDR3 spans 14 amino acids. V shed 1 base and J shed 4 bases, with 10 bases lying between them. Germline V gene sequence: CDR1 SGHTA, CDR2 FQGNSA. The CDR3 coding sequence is TGTGCCAGCAGCTTAGAAGGGACCGCCTATGGCTACACCTTC. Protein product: CASSLEGTAYGYTF.

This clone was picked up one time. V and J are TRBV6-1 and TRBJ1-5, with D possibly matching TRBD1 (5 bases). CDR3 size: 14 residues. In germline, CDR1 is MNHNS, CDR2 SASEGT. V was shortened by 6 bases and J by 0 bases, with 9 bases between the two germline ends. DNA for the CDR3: TGTGCCAGCAGCGGACACAGTAGCAATCAGCCCCAGCATTTT. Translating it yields CASSGHSSNQPQHF.

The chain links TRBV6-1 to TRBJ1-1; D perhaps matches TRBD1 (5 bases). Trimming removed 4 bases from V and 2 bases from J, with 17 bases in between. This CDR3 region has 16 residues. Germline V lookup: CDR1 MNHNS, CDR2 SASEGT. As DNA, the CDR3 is TGTGCCAGCAGTGCCCGACAGATAGCTAAAAACACTGAAGCTTTCTTT. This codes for CASSARQIAKNTEAFF.

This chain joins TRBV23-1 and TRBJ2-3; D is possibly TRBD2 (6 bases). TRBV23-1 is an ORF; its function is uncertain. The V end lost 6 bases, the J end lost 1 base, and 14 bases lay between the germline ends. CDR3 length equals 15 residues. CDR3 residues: CASRLEGRGTDTQYF. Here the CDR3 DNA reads TGCGCCAGCAGACTGGAGGGAAGAGGCACAGATACGCAGTATTTT.

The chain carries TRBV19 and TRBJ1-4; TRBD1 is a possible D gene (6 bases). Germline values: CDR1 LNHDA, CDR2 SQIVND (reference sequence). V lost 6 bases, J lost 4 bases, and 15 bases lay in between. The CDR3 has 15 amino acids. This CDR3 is CASSQQGSLNEKLFF. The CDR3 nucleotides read TGTGCCAGTAGCCAACAGGGAAGCCTTAATGAAAAACTGTTTTTT.

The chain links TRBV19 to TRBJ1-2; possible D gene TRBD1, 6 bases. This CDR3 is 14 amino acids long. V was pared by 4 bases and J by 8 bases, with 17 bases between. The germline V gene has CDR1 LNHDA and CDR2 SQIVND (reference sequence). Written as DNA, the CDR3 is TGTGCCAGTAGTACCTCGGGGACACGGTGGGGCTACACCTTC. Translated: CASSTSGTRWGYTF.

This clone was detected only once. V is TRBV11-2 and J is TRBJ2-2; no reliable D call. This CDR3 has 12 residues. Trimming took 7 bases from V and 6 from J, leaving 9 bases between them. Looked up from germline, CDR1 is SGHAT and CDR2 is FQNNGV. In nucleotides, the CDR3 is TGTGCCAGCAACTCTCCGTCCGGGGAGCTGTTTTTT. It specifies CASNSPSGELFF.